The present entry profiles one T cell receptor (beta chain) with its context. The target antigen is unknown. Method: immunoSEQ multiplex PCR; TCRdb's copy keeps in-frame clones and lacks some. Among roughly 110,000 clones listed, almost 90% were seen once. V gave up 0 bases and J gave up 3 bases, with 12 bases separating them. This CDR3 has 16 residues. CDR1 and CDR2 from the germline V gene are MNHNS and SASEGT. The data derive from a study of T cell responses to AZD1222 COVID-19 vaccine. Notes on the study in general: Spike-wide vaccine-associated CD4 TCRs dominated at 160-218 and 743-854. Just five or six AZD1222 recipients were seropositive at baseline.

The source was peripheral blood, collected on day 0 of AZD1222 vaccination. This receptor was identified in an adult in good health. The chain is built from TRBV6-1 and TRBJ1-5; D is undetermined. The CDR3 DNA follows: TGTGCCAGCAGTGAAGCATTCTTATGGGACAATCAGCCCCAGCATTTT. Translation: CASSEAFLWDNQPQHF.